This is a list of T cell receptor beta chains from one sample in a study of tumor and adjacent non-tumor tissue in lung cancer. TCRdb recomputed calls from the multiplex PCR reads with MiXCR, one row per CDR3 protein. The sample consists of under 85,000 distinct CDR3 sequences, over 65% of them appearing once. What was sequenced was distant non-tumor lung tissue. The receptor set was obtained from an older man with non-small cell lung cancer. CDR3s include the opening cysteine and the closing phenylalanine or tryptophan. Each record gives: clone size, J gene, V gene, D gene, CDR3 protein, CDR3 DNA. The D gene is left open where the match is weak. A row's size may be missing; if present it is once, few, many or a size class.

-,TRBJ2-5,TRBV2,TRBD1,CASSVGQGGRETQYF,TGTGCCAGCAGTGTGGGACAGGGAGGTAGAGAGACCCAGTACTTC
-,TRBJ1-3,TRBV12-3/TRBV12-4,-,CASSRPGIGIGSGNTIYF,TGTGCTAGCAGTCGTCCCGGGATAGGGATCGGCTCTGGAAACACAATATATTTT
-,TRBJ1-1,TRBV4-1,TRBD1,CASSCGQGGNIEAFF,TGCGCCAGCAGCTGCGGACAGGGAGGGAACATTGAAGCTTTCTTT
-,TRBJ1-1,TRBV11-2,-,CASNLGTSHKPFF,TGTGCTAGCAACTTAGGGACATCCCATAAACCTTTCTTC
-,TRBJ2-2,TRBV5-4,TRBD1,CASSPPGQGLNTGELFF,TGTGCCAGCAGCCCGCCGGGACAGGGTTTGAACACCGGGGAGCTATTTTTT
-,TRBJ2-7,TRBV5-6,TRBD1,CASSSVVRDRKYEQYF,TGTGCCAGCAGCTCCGTTGTCCGGGACAGGAAGTACGAGCAGTACTTT
-,TRBJ2-5,TRBV5-1,TRBD2,CASSMEGLAGNPRETQYF,TGCGCCAGCAGCATGGAAGGACTAGCGGGGAACCCCAGAGAGACCCAATACTTC
-,TRBJ1-5,TRBV6-6,TRBD1,CTSSQDRVTHF,TGTACCAGCAGTCAAGACAGGGTTACGCATTTT
-,TRBJ2-1,TRBV29-1,-,CSVELWSSYHEHFF,TGCAGCGTGGAGTTGTGGAGTTCCTACCATGAGCACTTCTTC
-,TRBJ1-1,TRBV11-3,-,CANSSRVGTYTEAFF,TGTGCCAACAGCTCCCGAGTGGGGACCTACACTGAAGCTTTCTTT
-,TRBJ1-1,TRBV30,-,CAWSLPQGRNIEAFF,TGTGCCTGGAGCCTCCCCCAGGGCAGGAACATTGAAGCTTTCTTT
-,TRBJ2-1,TRBV29-1,-,CSAAEGRNEQFF,TGCAGCGCTGCCGAGGGTAGGAATGAACAGTTCTTC
-,TRBJ1-1,TRBV29-1,-,CSVGRCDTEAFF,TGCAGCGTTGGTCGCTGCGACACTGAGGCTTTCTTT
-,TRBJ2-7,TRBV11-1,TRBD2,CASSLTSGKAYERFF,TGTGCCAGCAGCTTAACAAGCGGGAAAGCCTACGAGCGGTTCTTC
-,TRBJ1-1,TRBV6-6,TRBD1,CASRPTGYNEAFF,TGTGCCAGCAGGCCGACAGGGTACAATGAAGCTTTCTTT
-,TRBJ2-1,TRBV6-5,-,CVSSHVRDRYTEQFF,TGTGTCAGCAGTCACGTCCGGGACCGTTACACTGAGCAGTTCTTC
-,TRBJ1-6,TRBV20-1,-,CSARSVTGYNNSPLHF,TGCAGTGCTAGAAGTGTTACGGGATATAATAATTCACCCCTCCACTTT
-,TRBJ2-3,TRBV5-4,-,CASSPTGFLTDTHYF,TGTGCCAGCAGCCCTACAGGGTTCCTCACAGATACGCATTATTTT
-,TRBJ1-5,TRBV4-1,-,CASGVGGSQSQHF,TGCGCCAGCGGCGTAGGGGGGTCTCAGTCCCAGCATTTT
once,TRBJ2-2,TRBV6-5,-,CASIWGSGELFF,TGTGCCAGCATTTGGGGGTCCGGGGAGCTGTTTTTT
-,TRBJ1-1,TRBV11-3,-,CATKFPDRILNTEAFF,TGTGCCACCAAGTTCCCGGACAGAATCCTGAACACTGAAGCTTTCTTT
-,TRBJ2-7,TRBV6-2/TRBV6-3,TRBD1,CASSTRTGGYYEQYF,TGTGCCAGTAGTACTAGGACAGGGGGATATTACGAGCAGTACTTC
many,TRBJ1-1,TRBV28,TRBD1,CASSLPTGGFYAEAFF,TGTGCCAGCAGTTTACCGACAGGGGGATTCTACGCTGAAGCTTTCTTT
once,TRBJ1-5,TRBV12-3/TRBV12-4,TRBD1,CANSLWTGGNQPQNF,TGTGCCAACAGTTTATGGACAGGGGGCAATCAGCCCCAGAATTTT
-,TRBJ2-3,TRBV6-5,-,CASSFGGSADTQYF,TGTGCCAGCAGTTTCGGGGGTAGCGCAGATACGCAGTATTTT
-,TRBJ2-2,TRBV12-3/TRBV12-4,-,CATSFPLGDANTGELFF,TGTGCCACCAGTTTTCCCCTGGGGGACGCGAACACCGGGGAGCTGTTTTTT
-,TRBJ2-2,TRBV6-2/TRBV6-3,-,CASRCGTSAGERFF,TGTGCGAGCAGATGCGGGACCTCAGCTGGGGAGCGGTTTTTT
-,TRBJ2-2,TRBV5-4,-,CASSILRLVTWELLF,TGTGCCAGCAGCATCCTGAGACTAGTGACCTGGGAGCTGTTGTTT
-,TRBJ2-1,TRBV11-3,-,CASSSDPSYNEQLF,TGTGCCAGCAGCTCAGATCCCTCCTATAATGAGCAGTTGTTC
-,TRBJ2-7,TRBV4-3,TRBD2,CATRQEMGLAGPDGSYEQYF,TGCGCCACCCGCCAAGAAATGGGATTAGCGGGTCCCGACGGCTCCTACGAGCAGTACTTC
-,TRBJ1-1,TRBV11-3,-,CAFTRTGAFTESFF,TGTGCCTTCACGCGGACGGGGGCGTTCACTGAATCTTTCTTT
-,TRBJ2-2,TRBV12-3/TRBV12-4,-,CATSHQHGNAGELFF,TGTGCCACCAGTCACCAACATGGGAACGCTGGGGAGCTGTTTTTT
-,TRBJ2-2,TRBV6-2/TRBV6-3,-,CDSSSSDGQDTGELFF,TGTGACAGTAGTTCCTCAGACGGCCAAGACACCGGGGAGCTGTTTTTT
-,TRBJ2-1,TRBV11-1,-,CASTSGVGNEQFF,TGTGCCAGCACCTCGGGAGTTGGTAATGAGCAGTTCTTC
-,TRBJ2-1,TRBV11-2,-,CASSSRLTGIFNEQFF,TGTGCCAGCAGCTCCAGACTAACGGGGATATTCAATGAGCAGTTCTTC
-,TRBJ2-3,TRBV5-1,-,CASSLASGNTDTQYF,TGCGCCAGCAGCTTGGCGTCTGGAAACACAGATACGCAGTATTTT
few,TRBJ2-3,TRBV6-6,-,CASSYSFADTQYF,TGTGCAAGCAGTTACTCGTTTGCAGATACGCAGTATTTT
-,TRBJ1-1,TRBV29-1,TRBD1,CSVWGDRGLKNGVFF,TGCAGCGTTTGGGGGGACAGGGGGTTAAAAAATGGGGTTTTCTTT
few,TRBJ2-7,TRBV18,-,CASSPPTQDEQYF,TGTGCCAGCTCACCACCTACTCAGGACGAGCAGTACTTC
-,TRBJ1-4,TRBV25-1,-,CSSSETGPRYGKLFF,TGTTCCAGCAGTGAAACCGGGCCTCGGTATGGAAAACTGTTTTTT
-,TRBJ2-3,TRBV4-1,-,CASNQGRITDTQFF,TGCGCCAGCAACCAGGGGAGAATCACAGATACGCAGTTTTTT
-,TRBJ2-2,TRBV11-2,-,CARSLLGSGVVGELFF,TGTGCCAGGAGCTTACTGGGCTCAGGGGTTGTCGGGGAGCTGTTTTTT
-,TRBJ2-2,TRBV12-3/TRBV12-4,-,CANSFLQGGTRELFF,TGTGCCAACAGTTTTCTCCAGGGCGGCACCCGGGAGCTGTTTTTT
-,TRBJ1-2,TRBV11-2,-,CASSLSRGIAYGYTF,TGTGCCAGCAGCCTTTCCAGGGGCATCGCATATGGCTACACCTTC
once,TRBJ2-7,TRBV5-6,-,CASSLITREKYF,TGTGCCAGCAGCCTAATCACACGGGAGAAGTACTTC
-,TRBJ2-2,TRBV11-3,TRBD2,CASNRLLARNIGELSF,TGTGCCAGCAACCGCCTACTAGCGAGAAACATCGGGGAGCTGTCTTTT
-,TRBJ1-2,TRBV7-8,-,CASTLEYGTYGYTF,TGTGCCAGCACCTTAGAGTACGGGACCTATGGCTACACCTTC
-,TRBJ2-3,TRBV4-3,-,CTSSHLAGETGTQYF,TGCACCAGCAGCCACTTAGCTGGAGAGACAGGTACGCAGTATTTT
-,TRBJ1-1,TRBV18,-,CASSPLPGKTEAFF,TGTGCCAGCTCACCACTCCCAGGGAAGACTGAAGCTTTCTTT
-,TRBJ2-7,TRBV10-3,-,CAICDAGNPYEQYF,TGTGCCATCTGTGATGCAGGGAACCCCTACGAGCAGTACTTC